This note documents a single T cell receptor (beta chain) sequence. Antigen: not known. The source of the sample is a study of T cells after yellow fever vaccination. Findings of the study overall: The study found a weaker secondary response that peaked faster, day 5 versus 15.

Trimming pared 7 bases from V and 6 bases from J, leaving 18 bases between. The length of the CDR3 is 14 residues. CDR1 is SNHLY, CDR2 FYNNEI, per germline. Making TCR cDNA involved 5'RACE template switching, which added UMIs and a universal primer site. TCRdb reprocessed the 5' RACE reads via MiXCR and lists one record per CDR3 protein. The sample includes under 400,000 distinct CDR3 sequences, 9.5% to 15% of them seen just once. This receptor was identified in a man between 18 and 35 years old who received the YFV17D yellow fever vaccine. This sequence joins TRBV2 and TRBJ1-1; maybe TRBD1 (5 bases). This sample comprised CD4+ T cells sorted from PBMCs, obtained 15 days after the yellow fever booster vaccination. The CDR3 DNA sequence: TGTGCCAGCAATCGATGGGGGGTCACGGCTGAAGCTTTCTTT. Translating gives CASNRWGVTAEAFF.